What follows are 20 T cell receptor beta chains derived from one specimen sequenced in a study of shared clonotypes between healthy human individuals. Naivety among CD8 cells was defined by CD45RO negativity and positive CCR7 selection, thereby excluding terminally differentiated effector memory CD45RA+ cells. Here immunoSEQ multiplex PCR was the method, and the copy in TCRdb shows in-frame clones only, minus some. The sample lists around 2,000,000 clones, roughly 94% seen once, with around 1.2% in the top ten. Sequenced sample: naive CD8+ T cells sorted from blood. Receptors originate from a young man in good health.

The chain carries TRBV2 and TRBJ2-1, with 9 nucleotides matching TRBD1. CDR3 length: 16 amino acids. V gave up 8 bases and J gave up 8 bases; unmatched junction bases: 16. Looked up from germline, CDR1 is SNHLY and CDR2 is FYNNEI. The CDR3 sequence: CASRHSRDREVDEQFF. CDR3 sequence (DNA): TGTGCCAGCCGACACTCCCGGGACAGGGAAGTCGATGAGCAGTTCTTC.

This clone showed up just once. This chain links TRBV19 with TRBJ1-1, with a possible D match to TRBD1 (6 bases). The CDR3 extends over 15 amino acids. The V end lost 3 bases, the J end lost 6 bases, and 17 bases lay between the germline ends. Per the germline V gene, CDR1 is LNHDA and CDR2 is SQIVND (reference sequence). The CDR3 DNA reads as TGTGCCAGTAGTATCCCGCAGGGGTTTGTCGCTGAAGCTTTCTTT. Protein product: CASSIPQGFVAEAFF.

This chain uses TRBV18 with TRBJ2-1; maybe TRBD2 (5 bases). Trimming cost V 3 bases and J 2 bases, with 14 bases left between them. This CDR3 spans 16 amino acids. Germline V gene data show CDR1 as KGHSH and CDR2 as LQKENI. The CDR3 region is CASSPPAGSPYNEQFF. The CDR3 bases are TGTGCCAGCTCACCCCCCGCGGGTTCCCCCTACAATGAGCAGTTCTTC.

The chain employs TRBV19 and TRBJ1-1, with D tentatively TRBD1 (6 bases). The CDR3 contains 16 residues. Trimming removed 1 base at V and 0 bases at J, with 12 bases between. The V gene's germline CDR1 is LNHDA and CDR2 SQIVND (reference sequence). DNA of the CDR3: TGTGCCAGTAGTATAGTTGAGGGGGACATGAACACTGAAGCTTTCTTT. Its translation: CASSIVEGDMNTEAFF.

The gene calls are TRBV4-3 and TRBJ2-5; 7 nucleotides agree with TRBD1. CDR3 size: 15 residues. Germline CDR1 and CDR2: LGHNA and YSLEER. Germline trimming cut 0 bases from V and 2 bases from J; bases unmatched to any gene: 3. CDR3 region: CASSQDVTGQETQYF. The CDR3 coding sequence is TGCGCCAGCAGCCAAGATGTGACAGGGCAAGAGACCCAGTACTTC.

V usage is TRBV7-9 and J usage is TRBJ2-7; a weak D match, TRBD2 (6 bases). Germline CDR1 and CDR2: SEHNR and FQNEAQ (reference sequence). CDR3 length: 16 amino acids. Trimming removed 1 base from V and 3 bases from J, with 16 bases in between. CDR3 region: CASSLGLGLKVYEQYF. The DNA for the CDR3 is TGTGCCAGCAGCTTAGGATTAGGACTAAAAGTCTACGAGCAGTACTTC.

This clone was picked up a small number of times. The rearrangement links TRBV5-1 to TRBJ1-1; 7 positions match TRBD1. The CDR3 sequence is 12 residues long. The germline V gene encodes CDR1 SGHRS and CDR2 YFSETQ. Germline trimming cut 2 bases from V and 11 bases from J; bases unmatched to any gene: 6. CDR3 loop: CASSLDRAFAFF. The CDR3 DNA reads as TGCGCCAGCAGCTTAGACAGGGCGTTTGCTTTCTTT.

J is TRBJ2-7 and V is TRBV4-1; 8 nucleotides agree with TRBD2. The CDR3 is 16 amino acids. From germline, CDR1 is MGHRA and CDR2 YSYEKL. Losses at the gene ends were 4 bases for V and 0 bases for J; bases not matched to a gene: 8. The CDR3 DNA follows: TGCGCCAGCAGCCTCCTCCCGGGGGGGAGCTCCTACGAGCAGTACTTC. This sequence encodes CASSLLPGGSSYEQYF.

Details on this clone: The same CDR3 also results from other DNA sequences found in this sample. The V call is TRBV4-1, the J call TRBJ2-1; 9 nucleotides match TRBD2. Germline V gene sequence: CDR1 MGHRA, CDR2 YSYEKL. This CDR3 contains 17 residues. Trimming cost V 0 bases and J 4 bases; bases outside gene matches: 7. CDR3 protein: CASSQDPPGLAYNEQFF. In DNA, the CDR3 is TGCGCCAGCAGCCAAGATCCCCCGGGACTAGCTTACAATGAGCAGTTCTTC.

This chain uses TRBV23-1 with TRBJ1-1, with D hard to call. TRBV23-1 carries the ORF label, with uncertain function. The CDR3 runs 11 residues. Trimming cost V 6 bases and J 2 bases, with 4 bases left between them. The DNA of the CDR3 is TGCGCCAGCAGGGGCAACACTGAAGCTTTCTTT. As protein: CASRGNTEAFF.

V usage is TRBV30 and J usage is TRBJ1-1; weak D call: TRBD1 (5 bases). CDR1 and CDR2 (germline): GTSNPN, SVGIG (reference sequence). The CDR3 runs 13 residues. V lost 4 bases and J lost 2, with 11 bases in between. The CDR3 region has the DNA TGTGCCTGGATAGGGGAATCTAACACTGAAGCTTTCTTT. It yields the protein CAWIGESNTEAFF.

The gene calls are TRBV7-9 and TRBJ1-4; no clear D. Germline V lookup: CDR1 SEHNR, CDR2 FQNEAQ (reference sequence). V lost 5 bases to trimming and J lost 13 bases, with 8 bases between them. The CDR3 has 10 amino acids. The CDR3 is CASSPNALFF. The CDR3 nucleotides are TGTGCCAGCAGCCCTAACGCACTGTTTTTT.

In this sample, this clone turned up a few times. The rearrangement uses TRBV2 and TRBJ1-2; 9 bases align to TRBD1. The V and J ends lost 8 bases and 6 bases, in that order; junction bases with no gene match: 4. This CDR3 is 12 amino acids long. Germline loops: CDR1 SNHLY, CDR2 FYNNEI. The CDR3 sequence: CASGRQGDGYTF. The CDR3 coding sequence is TGTGCCAGCGGCCGACAGGGGGATGGCTACACCTTC.

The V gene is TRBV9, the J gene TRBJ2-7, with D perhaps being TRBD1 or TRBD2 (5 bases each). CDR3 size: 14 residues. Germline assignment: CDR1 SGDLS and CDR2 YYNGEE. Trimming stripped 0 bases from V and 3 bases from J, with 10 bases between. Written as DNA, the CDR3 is TGTGCCAGCAGCGTAGATGGGGGTTACTACGAGCAGTACTTC. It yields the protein CASSVDGGYYEQYF.

The CDR3 nucleotides read TGTGCCAGCAGCCGACTAGCGGGTGGCACAGATACGCAGTATTTT. Translated, it gives CASSRLAGGTDTQYF. This chain connects TRBV13 to TRBJ2-3, with 10 bases matching TRBD2. Germline V lookup: CDR1 PRHDT, CDR2 FYEKMQ (reference sequence). V trimming: 5 bases; J trimming: 1 base; junction bases outside the gene matches: 3. The CDR3 runs to 15 residues.

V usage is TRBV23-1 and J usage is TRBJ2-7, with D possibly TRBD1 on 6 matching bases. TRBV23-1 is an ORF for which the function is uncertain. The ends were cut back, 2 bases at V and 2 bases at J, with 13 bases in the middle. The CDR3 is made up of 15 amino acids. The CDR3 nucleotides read TGCGCCAGCAGTCAACCAAGACAGGAAACCTACGAGCAGTACTTC. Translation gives CASSQPRQETYEQYF.

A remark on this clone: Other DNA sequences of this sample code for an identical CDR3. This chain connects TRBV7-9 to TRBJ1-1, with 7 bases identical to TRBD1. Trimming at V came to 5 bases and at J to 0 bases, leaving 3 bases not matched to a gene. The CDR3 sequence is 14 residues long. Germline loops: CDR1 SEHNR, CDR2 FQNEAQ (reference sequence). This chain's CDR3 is CASSLGQLNTEAFF. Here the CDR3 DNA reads TGTGCCAGCAGCCTGGGACAGCTGAACACTGAAGCTTTCTTT.

This CDR3 is CASSLLPGASTDTQYF. CDR3 nucleotides: TGTGCCAGCAGTTTATTACCAGGGGCTAGCACAGATACGCAGTATTTT. The V gene is TRBV27, the J gene TRBJ2-3; tentative D call: TRBD1 (6 bases). V lost 1 base and J 0 bases, leaving 11 bases between the germline ends. CDR3 size: 16 residues. The germline V gene has CDR1 MNHEY and CDR2 SMNVEV (reference sequence).

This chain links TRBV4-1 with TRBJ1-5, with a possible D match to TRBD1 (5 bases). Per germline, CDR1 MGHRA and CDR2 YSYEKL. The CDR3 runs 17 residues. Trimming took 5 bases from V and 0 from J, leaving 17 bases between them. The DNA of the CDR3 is TGCGCCAGCAGCATGGGGCCCGAGGGGATTAGCAATCAGCCCCAGCATTTT. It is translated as CASSMGPEGISNQPQHF.

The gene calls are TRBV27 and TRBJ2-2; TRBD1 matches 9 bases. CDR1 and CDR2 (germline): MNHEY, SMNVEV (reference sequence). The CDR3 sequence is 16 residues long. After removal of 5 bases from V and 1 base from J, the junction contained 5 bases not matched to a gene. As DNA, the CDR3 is TGTGCCAGCAGTGATACAGGGGGCTTGAACACCGGGGAGCTGTTTTTT. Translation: CASSDTGGLNTGELFF.